These T cell receptor beta chains were read from a single sample in a study of OX40 agonist ivuxolimab in advanced cancers. Sequencing was performed with immunoSEQ multiplex PCR; in TCRdb, only in-frame clones are kept and a portion is missing. The sample includes some 70,000 clones, about nine tenths seen only once; the top ten take roughly 1%. The source material was CD4+ or CD8+ T cells sorted from blood, sampled in a trial of the OX40 agonist ivuxolimab. The source is an adult with an advanced solid tumor such as melanoma, head and neck, liver or kidney cancer. The CDR3 runs from the conserved cysteine through the conserved F or W. Each record gives: V gene, J gene, clone size, D gene, CDR3 protein, CDR3 DNA. D genes are given only for firm matches. Where a row states a size, it is once, few, many or the class of an expanded clone; other rows omit it.

>TRBV11-3|TRBJ2-3|NA|TRBD2
CASSSGTSRGLIGTDTQYF
TGTGCCAGCAGCTCCGGGACTAGCAGGGGTCTAATTGGGACAGATACGCAGTATTTT
>TRBV4-3|TRBJ2-7|NA|NA
CASSQGAGRNEQYF
TGCGCCAGCAGCCAAGGCGCGGGTCGCAACGAGCAGTACTTC
>TRBV30|TRBJ2-2|NA|NA
CAWSRINTGELFF
TGTGCCTGGAGTAGGATCAACACCGGGGAGCTGTTTTTT
>TRBV7-2|TRBJ2-7|NA|NA
CASSALTSYEQYF
TGTGCCAGCAGCGCCCTGACTAGCTACGAGCAGTACTTC
>TRBV18|TRBJ1-1|NA|NA
CASSLRDGIANTEAFF
TGTGCCAGCTCACTCCGAGATGGGATCGCCAACACTGAAGCTTTCTTT
>TRBV28|TRBJ1-5|NA|TRBD1
CASSTGGNQPQHF
TGTGCCAGCAGTACAGGGGGCAATCAGCCCCAGCATTTT
>TRBV18|TRBJ2-1|once|NA
CASSPLPTEVNEQFF
TGTGCCAGCTCACCTCTCCCGACAGAGGTCAATGAGCAGTTCTTC
>TRBV19|TRBJ2-1|NA|TRBD1
CASSPRGQVAYNEQFF
TGTGCCAGTAGCCCCAGGGGGCAGGTTGCCTACAATGAGCAGTTCTTC
>TRBV5-4|TRBJ2-3|NA|TRBD2
CASSLPRREGDTQYF
TGTGCCAGCAGCTTGCCTCGCCGGGAGGGGGATACGCAGTATTTT
>TRBV5-1|TRBJ1-3|NA|TRBD1
CASSRDSSGNTIYF
TGCGCCAGCAGCCGGGACAGCTCTGGAAACACCATATATTTT
>TRBV5-1|TRBJ1-1|NA|NA
CASSLDGPMNTEAFF
TGCGCCAGCAGCTTGGACGGACCCATGAACACTGAAGCTTTCTTT
>TRBV20-1|TRBJ2-1|NA|NA
CSAGGNEQFF
TGCAGTGCTGGCGGCAATGAGCAGTTCTTC
>TRBV28|TRBJ2-6|NA|NA
CASRGRSGANVLTF
TGTGCCAGCAGAGGACGCTCTGGGGCCAACGTCCTGACTTTC
>TRBV5-4|TRBJ2-2|NA|NA
CASSSPTGELFF
TGTGCCAGCAGCTCTCCCACCGGGGAGCTGTTTTTT
>TRBV6-1|TRBJ1-5|NA|NA
CASSDPGGQPQHF
TGTGCCAGCAGTGACCCCGGGGGGCAGCCCCAGCATTTT
>TRBV28|TRBJ2-7|NA|NA
CASSDGARPYEQYF
TGTGCCAGTAGTGACGGGGCCAGGCCCTACGAGCAGTACTTC
>TRBV5-5|TRBJ1-6|once|NA
CASCRDDNSPLHF
TGTGCCAGCTGCCGGGACGATAATTCACCCCTCCACTTT
>TRBV10-3|TRBJ2-7|NA|NA
CAISGAGLYEQYF
TGTGCCATCAGTGGGGCGGGATTGTACGAGCAGTACTTC
>TRBV13|TRBJ2-1|NA|NA
CASSLSPGPGSGEQFF
TGTGCCAGTAGCTTATCCCCGGGACCCGGTTCAGGTGAGCAGTTCTTC
>TRBV6-5|TRBJ1-2|NA|TRBD1
CASSFYRGSNYGYTF
TGTGCCAGCAGTTTCTACAGGGGATCTAACTATGGCTACACCTTC
>TRBV7-9|TRBJ2-3|NA|NA
CASSLASGIPDTQYF
TGTGCCAGCAGCTTAGCTAGCGGTATACCAGATACGCAGTATTTT
>TRBV7-2|TRBJ1-2|NA|TRBD1
CASSPQTGGAPGGYTF
TGTGCCAGCAGCCCCCAAACAGGGGGCGCCCCGGGTGGCTACACCTTC
>TRBV7-2|TRBJ2-2|NA|TRBD2
CASSTGTSGGELFF
TGTGCCAGCAGCACCGGGACTAGCGGCGGGGAGCTGTTTTTT
>TRBV30|TRBJ2-5|NA|NA
CAWSIPEGTQYF
TGTGCCTGGAGTATCCCGGAAGGGACCCAGTACTTC
>TRBV11-2|TRBJ1-5|NA|NA
CASSVERGGSKYSNQPQHF
TGTGCCAGCAGCGTAGAAAGAGGGGGTTCCAAGTATAGCAATCAGCCCCAGCATTTT